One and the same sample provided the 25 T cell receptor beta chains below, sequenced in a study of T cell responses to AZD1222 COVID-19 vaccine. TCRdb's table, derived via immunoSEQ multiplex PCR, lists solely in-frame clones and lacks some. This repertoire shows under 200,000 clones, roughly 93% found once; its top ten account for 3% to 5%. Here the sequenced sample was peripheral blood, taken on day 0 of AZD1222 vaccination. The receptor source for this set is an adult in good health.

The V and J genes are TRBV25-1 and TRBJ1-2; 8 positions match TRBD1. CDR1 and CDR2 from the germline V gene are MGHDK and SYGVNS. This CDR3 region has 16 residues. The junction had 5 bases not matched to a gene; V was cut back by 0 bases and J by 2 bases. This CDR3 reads CASSEYSYRGNYGYTF. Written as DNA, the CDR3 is TGTGCCAGCAGTGAATATAGTTACAGGGGGAACTATGGCTACACCTTC.

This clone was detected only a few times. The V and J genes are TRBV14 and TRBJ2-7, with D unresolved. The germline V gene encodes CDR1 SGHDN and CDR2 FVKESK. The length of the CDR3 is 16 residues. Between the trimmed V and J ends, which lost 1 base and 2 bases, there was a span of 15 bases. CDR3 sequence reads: CASSQVVWDDTYEQYF. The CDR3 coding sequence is TGTGCCAGCAGCCAAGTCGTGTGGGATGATACCTACGAGCAGTACTTC.

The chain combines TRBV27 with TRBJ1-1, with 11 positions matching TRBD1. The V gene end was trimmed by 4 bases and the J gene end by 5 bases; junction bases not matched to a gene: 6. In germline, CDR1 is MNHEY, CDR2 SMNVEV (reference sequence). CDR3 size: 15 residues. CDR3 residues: CASSSRDRGYTEAFF. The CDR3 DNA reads TGTGCCAGCAGTTCCCGGGACAGGGGGTATACTGAAGCTTTCTTT.

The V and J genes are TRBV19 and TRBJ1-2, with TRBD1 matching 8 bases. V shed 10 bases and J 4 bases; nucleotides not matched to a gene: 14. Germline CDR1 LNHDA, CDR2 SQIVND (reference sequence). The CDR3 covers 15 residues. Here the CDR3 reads CATSQGTGGVYGYTF. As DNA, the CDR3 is TGTGCCACCTCACAAGGGACAGGTGGCGTCTATGGCTACACCTTC.

The CDR3: CASSEGPGGGPKFF. The CDR3 coding sequence is TGTGCCAGCAGTGAAGGCCCCGGGGGGGGACCTAAGTTCTTC. The rearrangement joins TRBV6-1 to TRBJ2-1, with 8 nucleotides matching TRBD2. Germline CDR1 reads MNHNS; CDR2 reads SASEGT. This CDR3 contains 14 residues. Germline trimming cut 1 base from V and 14 bases from J; bases unmatched to any gene: 10.

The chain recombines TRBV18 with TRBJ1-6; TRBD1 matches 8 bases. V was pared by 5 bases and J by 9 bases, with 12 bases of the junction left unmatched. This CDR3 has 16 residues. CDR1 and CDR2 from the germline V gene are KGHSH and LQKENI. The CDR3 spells CASSSDTGGLGSPLHF. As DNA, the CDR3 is TGTGCCAGCTCATCGGATACAGGGGGATTGGGTTCACCCCTCCACTTT.

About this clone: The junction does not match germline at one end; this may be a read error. CDR3 in DNA: TGTGCCAGCAGTGAACTAGCGGGGAGGATCTTC. Protein product: CASSELAGRIF. The chain recombines TRBV2 with TRBJ2-1; 9 bases fit TRBD2. Germline assignment: CDR1 SNHLY and CDR2 FYNNEI. This CDR3 contains 11 residues.

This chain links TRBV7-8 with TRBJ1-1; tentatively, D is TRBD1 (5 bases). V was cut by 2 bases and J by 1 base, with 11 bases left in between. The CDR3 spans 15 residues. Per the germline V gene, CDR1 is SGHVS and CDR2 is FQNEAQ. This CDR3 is CASSLWGSTNTEAFF. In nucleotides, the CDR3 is TGTGCCAGCAGCTTATGGGGGTCCACGAACACTGAAGCTTTCTTT.

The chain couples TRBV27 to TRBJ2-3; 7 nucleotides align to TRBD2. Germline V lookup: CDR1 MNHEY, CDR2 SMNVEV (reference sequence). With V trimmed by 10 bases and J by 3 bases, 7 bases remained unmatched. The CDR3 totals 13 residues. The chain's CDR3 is CATSMRGTDTQYF. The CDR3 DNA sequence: TGTGCCACCTCAATGCGGGGGACAGATACGCAGTATTTT.

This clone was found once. CDR3 loop: CSASILGADGYTF. CDR3 sequence (DNA): TGCAGTGCTAGTATTTTGGGGGCGGATGGCTACACCTTC. V and J are TRBV20-1 and TRBJ1-2; tentative D call: TRBD1 (6 bases). The CDR3 is 13 residues long. Germline assignment: CDR1 DFQATT and CDR2 SNEGSKA (reference sequence). The V end was cut by 3 bases, the J end by 6 bases, with 14 bases between.

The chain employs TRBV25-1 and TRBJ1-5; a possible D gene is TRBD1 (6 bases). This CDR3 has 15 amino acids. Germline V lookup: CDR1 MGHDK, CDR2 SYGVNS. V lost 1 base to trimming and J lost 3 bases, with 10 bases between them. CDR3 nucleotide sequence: TGTGCCAGCAGTGAATTCGGGGGGCCCAATCAGCCCCAGCATTTT. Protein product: CASSEFGGPNQPQHF.

In DNA form, the CDR3 reads TGTGCCCCGACCCGAGGACTTGGGTACGAGCAGTACTTC. This encodes CAPTRGLGYEQYF. J is TRBJ2-7 and V is TRBV21-1; the DNA was not used to check the table's D call, TRBD2. TRBV21-1 has pseudogene status. This CDR3 spans 13 amino acids.

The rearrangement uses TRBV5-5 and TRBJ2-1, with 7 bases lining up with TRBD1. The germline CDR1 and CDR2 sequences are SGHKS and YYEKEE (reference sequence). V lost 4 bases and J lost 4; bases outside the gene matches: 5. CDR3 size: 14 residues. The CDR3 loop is CASSPGQRYNEQFF. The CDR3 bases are TGTGCCAGCAGCCCGGGACAGCGATACAATGAGCAGTTCTTC.

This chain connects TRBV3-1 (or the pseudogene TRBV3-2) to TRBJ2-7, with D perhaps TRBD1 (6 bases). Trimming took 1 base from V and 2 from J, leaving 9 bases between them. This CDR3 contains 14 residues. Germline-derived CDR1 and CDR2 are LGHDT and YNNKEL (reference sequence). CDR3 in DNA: TGTGCCAGCAGCCAAGTACAGGGTCCCTACGAGCAGTACTTC. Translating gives CASSQVQGPYEQYF.

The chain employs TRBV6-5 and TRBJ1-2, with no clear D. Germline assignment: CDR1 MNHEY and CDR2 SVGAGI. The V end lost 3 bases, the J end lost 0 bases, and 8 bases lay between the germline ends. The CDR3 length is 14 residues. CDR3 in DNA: TGTGCCAGCAGTTATGCCCGAGCTAACTATGGCTACACCTTC. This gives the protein CASSYARANYGYTF.

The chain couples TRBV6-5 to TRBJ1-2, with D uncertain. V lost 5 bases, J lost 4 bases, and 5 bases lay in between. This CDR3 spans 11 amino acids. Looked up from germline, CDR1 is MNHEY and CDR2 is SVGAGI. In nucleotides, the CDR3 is TGTGCCAGCAGTCCCCGCTATGGCTACACCTTC. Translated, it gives CASSPRYGYTF.

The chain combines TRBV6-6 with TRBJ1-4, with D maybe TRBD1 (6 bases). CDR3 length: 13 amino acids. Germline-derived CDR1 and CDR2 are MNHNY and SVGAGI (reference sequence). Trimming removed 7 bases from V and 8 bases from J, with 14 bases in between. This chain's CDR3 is CASKTGPFEKLFF. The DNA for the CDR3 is TGTGCCAGCAAGACAGGACCTTTCGAAAAACTGTTTTTT.

Here the CDR3 DNA reads TGTGCCAGCAAAGCAGGGGGAGGATTAGGCACTGAAGCTTTCTTT. It specifies CASKAGGGLGTEAFF. The genes are TRBV6-4 and TRBJ1-1; 7 bases are shared with TRBD1. V was pared by 7 bases and J by 4 bases, with 12 bases of the junction left unmatched. Per germline, CDR1 MRHNA and CDR2 SNTAGT. This CDR3 contains 15 residues.

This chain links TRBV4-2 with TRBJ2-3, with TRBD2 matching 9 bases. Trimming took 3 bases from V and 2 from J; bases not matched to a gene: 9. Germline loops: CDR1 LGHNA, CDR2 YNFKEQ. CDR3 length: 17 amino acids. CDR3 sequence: CASSHPRGGGSTDTQYF. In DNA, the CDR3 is TGTGCCAGCAGCCACCCGCGGGGGGGAGGGTCCACAGATACGCAGTATTTT.

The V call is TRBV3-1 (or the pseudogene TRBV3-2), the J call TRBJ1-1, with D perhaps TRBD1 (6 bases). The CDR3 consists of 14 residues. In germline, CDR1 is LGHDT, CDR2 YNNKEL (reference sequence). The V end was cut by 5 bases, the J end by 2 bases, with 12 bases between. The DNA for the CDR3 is TGTGCCAGCAGCAAGGGGGGGCAAAACACTGAAGCTTTCTTT. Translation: CASSKGGQNTEAFF.

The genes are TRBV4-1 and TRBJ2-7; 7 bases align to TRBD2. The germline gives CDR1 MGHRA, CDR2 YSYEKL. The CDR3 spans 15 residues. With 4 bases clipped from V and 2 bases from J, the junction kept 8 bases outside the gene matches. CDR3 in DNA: TGCGCCAGCAGCCCAACGGCGGGAGTACCCTACGAGCAGTACTTC. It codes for CASSPTAGVPYEQYF.

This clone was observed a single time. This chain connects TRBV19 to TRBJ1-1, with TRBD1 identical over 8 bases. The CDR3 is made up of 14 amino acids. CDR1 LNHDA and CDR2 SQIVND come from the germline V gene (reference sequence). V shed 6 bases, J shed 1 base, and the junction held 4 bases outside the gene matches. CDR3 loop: CASSRQGQNTEAFF. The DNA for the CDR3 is TGTGCCAGTAGCCGACAGGGGCAGAACACTGAAGCTTTCTTT. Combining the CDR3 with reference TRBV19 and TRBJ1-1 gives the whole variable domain DGGITQSPKYLFRKEGQNVTLSCEQNLNHDAMYWYRQDPGQGLRLIYYSQIVNDFQKGDIAEGYSVSREKKESFPLTVTSAQKNPTAFYLCASSRQGQNTEAFFGQGTRLTVV.

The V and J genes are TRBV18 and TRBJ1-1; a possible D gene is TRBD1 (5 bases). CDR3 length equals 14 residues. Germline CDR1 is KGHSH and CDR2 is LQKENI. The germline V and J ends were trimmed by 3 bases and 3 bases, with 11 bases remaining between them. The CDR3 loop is CASSPSEGHTEAFF. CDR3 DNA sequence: TGTGCCAGCTCACCGTCGGAGGGGCACACTGAAGCTTTCTTT.

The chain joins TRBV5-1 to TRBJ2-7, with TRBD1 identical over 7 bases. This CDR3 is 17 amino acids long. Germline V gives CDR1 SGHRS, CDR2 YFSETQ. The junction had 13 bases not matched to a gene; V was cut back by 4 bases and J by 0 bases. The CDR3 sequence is CASSGGQSVRYSYEQYF. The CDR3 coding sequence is TGCGCCAGCAGCGGGGGACAGTCCGTGCGATACTCCTACGAGCAGTACTTC.

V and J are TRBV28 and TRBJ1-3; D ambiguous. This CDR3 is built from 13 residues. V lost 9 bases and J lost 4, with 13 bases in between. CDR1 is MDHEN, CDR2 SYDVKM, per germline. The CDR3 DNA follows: TGTGCCAGTCTCGGGCCACCAGGAAACACCATATATTTT. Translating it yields CASLGPPGNTIYF.